This section outlines one T cell receptor (beta chain) sequence together with its context. The target antigen is unknown. The cDNA for TCR beta came from 5'RACE template switching with UMIs. From the 5' RACE reads, TCRdb lists one entry per CDR3 protein and no DNA. In all, the sample yields about 460,000 distinct CDR3 sequences. The data belong to a study of T cells expressing NK-cell markers. Study-wide context: CD3+CD56+NKG2C+, CD3+CD56+NKG2C- and CD3+CD56-NKG2C+ T cells, once sorted, supplied the TCR beta repertoires. Eight donors were sequenced, seven testing HCMV-seropositive and one testing seronegative.

Findings and caveats of the study: In more than 5 donors, dominant CD3+CD56+NKG2C+ clones formed 1.0-7.0% of CD8+ cells.

This CDR3 has 14 amino acids. The chain carries TRBV12-3 or TRBV12-4 and TRBJ2-1; checking the TCRdb D call of TRBD2 is not possible without DNA. The source material was blood T cells: a sorted CD56 or NKG2C T cell subset, CD4+ or CD8+ T cells, or bulk PBMC T cells (not recorded which). The clonotype originates from a woman aged 45-60 years in good health. The CDR3 protein is CASSSALGASEQFF.